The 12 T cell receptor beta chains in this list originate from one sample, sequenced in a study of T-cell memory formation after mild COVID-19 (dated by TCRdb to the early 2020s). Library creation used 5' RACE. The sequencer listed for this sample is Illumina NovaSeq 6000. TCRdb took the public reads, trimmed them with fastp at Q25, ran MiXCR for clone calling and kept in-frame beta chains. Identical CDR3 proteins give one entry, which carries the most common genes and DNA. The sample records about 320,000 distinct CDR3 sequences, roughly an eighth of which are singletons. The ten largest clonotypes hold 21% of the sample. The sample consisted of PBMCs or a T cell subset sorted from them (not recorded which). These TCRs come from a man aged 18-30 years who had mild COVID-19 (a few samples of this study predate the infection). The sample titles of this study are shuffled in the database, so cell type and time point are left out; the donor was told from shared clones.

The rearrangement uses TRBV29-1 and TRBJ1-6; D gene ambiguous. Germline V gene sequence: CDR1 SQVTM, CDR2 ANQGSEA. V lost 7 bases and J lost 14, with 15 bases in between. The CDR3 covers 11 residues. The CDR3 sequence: CSGLMLGTLHF. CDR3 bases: TGCAGCGGGTTAATGTTAGGCACCCTCCACTTT.

For the CDR3, the DNA is TGTGCCAGCAGCGTACTAGGGGGGGCATACAATGAGCAGTTCTTC. Amino acids: CASSVLGGAYNEQFF. V is TRBV9 and J is TRBJ2-1, with TRBD2 as a possible D gene (7 bases). V gave up 1 base and J gave up 4 bases, with 12 bases separating them. The CDR3 covers 15 residues. Germline-derived CDR1 and CDR2 are SGDLS and YYNGEE.

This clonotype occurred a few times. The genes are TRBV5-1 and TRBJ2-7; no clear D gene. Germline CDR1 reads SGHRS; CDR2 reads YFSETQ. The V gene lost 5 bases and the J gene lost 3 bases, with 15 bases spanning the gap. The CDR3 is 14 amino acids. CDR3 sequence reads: CASSGSLVGYEQYF. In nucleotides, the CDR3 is TGCGCCAGCAGTGGGTCCCTAGTGGGCTACGAGCAGTACTTC.

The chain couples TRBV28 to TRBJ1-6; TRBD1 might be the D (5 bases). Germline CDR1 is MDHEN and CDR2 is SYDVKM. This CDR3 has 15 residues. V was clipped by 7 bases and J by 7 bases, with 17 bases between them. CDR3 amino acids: CASNSRGPKNSPLHF. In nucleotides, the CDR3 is TGTGCCAGCAACTCCCGGGGCCCCAAGAATTCACCCCTCCACTTT.

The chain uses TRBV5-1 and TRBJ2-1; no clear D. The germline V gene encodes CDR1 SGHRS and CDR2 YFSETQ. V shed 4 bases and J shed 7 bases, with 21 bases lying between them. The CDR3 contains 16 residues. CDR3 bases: TGCGCCAGCAGCCTCCGGTTTCAAGGGTCGGGTAATGAGCAGTTCTTC. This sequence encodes CASSLRFQGSGNEQFF.

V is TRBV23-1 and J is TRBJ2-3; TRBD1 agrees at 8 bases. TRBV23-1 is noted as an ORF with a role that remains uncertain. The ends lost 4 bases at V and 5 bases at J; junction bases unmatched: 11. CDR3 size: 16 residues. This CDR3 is CASSPCPTGVGDTQYF. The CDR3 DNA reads TGCGCCAGCAGTCCTTGTCCGACAGGGGTGGGAGATACGCAGTATTTT.

In nucleotides, the CDR3 is TGCGCCAGCAGCTTGGATCAGAGAAACTACGAGCAGTACTTC. It specifies CASSLDQRNYEQYF. This rearrangement joins TRBV5-1 to TRBJ2-7; no firm D call. This CDR3 comprises 14 residues. V gave up 0 bases and J gave up 3 bases, with 10 bases separating them. Per the germline V gene, CDR1 is SGHRS and CDR2 is YFSETQ.

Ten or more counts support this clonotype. CDR3 DNA sequence: TGCGCCAGCAGCCCCCGTTTCCCAGGCTGGGAGACCCAGTACTTC. Its translation is CASSPRFPGWETQYF. V gene TRBV5-1 combines with J gene TRBJ2-5; D is ambiguous. The CDR3 extends over 15 amino acids. The ends were cut back, 4 bases at V and 5 bases at J, with 18 bases in the middle. Germline V lookup: CDR1 SGHRS, CDR2 YFSETQ.

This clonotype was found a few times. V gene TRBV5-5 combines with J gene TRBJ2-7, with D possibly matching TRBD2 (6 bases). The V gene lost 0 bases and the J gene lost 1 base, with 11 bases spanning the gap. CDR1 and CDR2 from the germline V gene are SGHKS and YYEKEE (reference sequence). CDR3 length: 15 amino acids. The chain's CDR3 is CASSLDLAYSYEQYF. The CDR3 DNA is TGTGCCAGCAGCTTGGACCTAGCGTATTCCTACGAGCAGTACTTC. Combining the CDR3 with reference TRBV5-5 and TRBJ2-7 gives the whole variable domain DAGVTQSPTHLIKTRGQQVTLRCSPISGHKSVSWYQQVLGQGPQFIFQYYEKEERGRGNFPDRFSARQFPNYSSELNVNALLLGDSALYLCASSLDLAYSYEQYFGPGTRLTVT.

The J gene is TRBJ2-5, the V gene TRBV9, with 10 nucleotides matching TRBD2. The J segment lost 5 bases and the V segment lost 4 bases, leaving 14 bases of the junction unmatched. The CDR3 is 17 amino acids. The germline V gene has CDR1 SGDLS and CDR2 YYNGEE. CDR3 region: CASSMGLARPGGETQYF. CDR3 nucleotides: TGTGCCAGCAGCATGGGACTAGCGAGGCCCGGCGGGGAGACCCAGTACTTC.

The CDR3 DNA sequence: TGCGCCAGCAGTCTGTCAGGAACGACTGAAGCTTTCTTT. Its translation is CASSLSGTTEAFF. V is TRBV4-3 and J is TRBJ1-1; D is unresolved. Germline-derived CDR1 and CDR2 are LGHNA and YSLEER. This CDR3 is built from 13 residues. With 6 bases removed from V and 5 bases from J, the gap between germline ends came to 13 bases.

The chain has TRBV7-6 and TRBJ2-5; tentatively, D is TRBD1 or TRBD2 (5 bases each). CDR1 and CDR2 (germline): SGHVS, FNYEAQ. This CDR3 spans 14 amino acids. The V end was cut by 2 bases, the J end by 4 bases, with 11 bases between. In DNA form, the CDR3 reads TGTGCCAGCAGCTTACGGGGCCTGGGAGAGACCCAGTACTTC. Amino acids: CASSLRGLGETQYF.